Listed here is a single TCR beta chain. Its antigen is not identified. The CDR3 contains 14 residues. V lost 0 bases to trimming and J lost 5 bases, with 11 bases between them. Per germline, CDR1 LGHNA and CDR2 YSLEER. The entry originates in a study of T cells after yellow fever vaccination. Study-wide points: Abundant bulk-population clonotypes could contaminate the FACS-sorted repertoires. Only a small proportion of the clonotypes turned up in both the CD4 and the CD8 compartments, likely arising from convergent recombination. Weaker in magnitude, the secondary response showed a faster peak on day 5 versus 15.

MiXCR, run by TCRdb on the 5' RACE reads, gives a single entry per CDR3 protein. The repertoire holds about 360,000 distinct CDR3 sequences, roughly 6.1% seen once, with approximately 15% in the top ten. This chain uses TRBV4-3 with TRBJ2-7, with D unclear. Material: PBMCs, obtained 5 days after the yellow fever booster vaccination. The source of this sequence is a man aged 25-45 years who received the YFV17D yellow fever vaccine. The CDR3 protein is CASSQEVGLHEQYF. The CDR3 DNA sequence: TGCGCCAGCAGCCAAGAAGTGGGGTTGCACGAGCAGTACTTC.